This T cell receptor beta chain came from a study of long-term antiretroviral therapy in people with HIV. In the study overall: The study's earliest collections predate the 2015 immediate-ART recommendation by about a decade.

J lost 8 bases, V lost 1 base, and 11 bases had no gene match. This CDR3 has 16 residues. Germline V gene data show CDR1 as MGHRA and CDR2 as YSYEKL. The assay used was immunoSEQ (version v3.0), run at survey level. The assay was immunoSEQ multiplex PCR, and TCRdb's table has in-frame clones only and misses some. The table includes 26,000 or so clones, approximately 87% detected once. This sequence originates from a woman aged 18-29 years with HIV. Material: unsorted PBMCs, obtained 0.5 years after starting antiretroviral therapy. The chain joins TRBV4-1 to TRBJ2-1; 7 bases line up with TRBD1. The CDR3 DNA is TGCGCCAGCAGCCAAGGGGGACAGACCGCTGCGGATGAGCAGTTCTTC. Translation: CASSQGGQTAADEQFF.